The source of this TCR beta chain is a study of CD8 T cells in ankylosing spondylitis (dated by TCRdb to 2016 to 2017). For the wider study: T cell receptor beta repertoires were profiled in healthy donors and ankylosing spondylitis patients so that disease-linked TCR variants could be found. The full study cohort comprised about 23 ankylosing spondylitis patients and some 100 healthy donors. Peripheral blood was sampled, and synovial fluid was also collected from ankylosing spondylitis patients.

Overall study outcomes, separate from this receptor: Blood from ankylosing spondylitis patients appeared to be characterized by a TCR beta motif made up of about 8 highly homologous amino acid variants. The disease-linked clones were reported to be significantly enriched in matched synovial fluid samples from ankylosing spondylitis patients. The disease-linked clones had a CD8+ phenotype and were found at relatively low frequencies in peripheral blood. Some of the motif variants had been reported before in the synovial fluid and blood of reactive arthritis patients, a finding that suggests common disease-initiation mechanisms.

There are many counts of this clonotype. The specificity of this receptor is unknown. No base qualities exist here, and no much larger clone lies one base off it. The CDR3 runs 15 residues from the cysteine to the phenylalanine. Just CDR3 DNA is preserved here, 45 bases in frame from base 1. V loses 2 bases, J loses 4 bases, and the germline ends lie 15 bases apart. Reads for this sample came from an Illumina HiSeq 2500. Quantitative 5'-RACE with molecular barcodes was used to prepare TCR beta libraries. The original pipeline was this. A new computational method, built on a probabilistic model of VDJ rearrangement, was used to identify disease-linked TCR variants. TCRdb ran its own pipeline on the public reads, namely fastp trimming at Q25 and MiXCR clone calling, and kept in-frame beta chains. Every distinct CDR3 protein forms one entry, paired with its most common genes and DNA. The V and J calls reflect TCRdb's pipeline rather than the authors' work. This sample is represented by about 92,000 distinct CDR3 sequences; 8.8% of them were singletons. The ten largest clones take up roughly 5% of the sample.

The specimen was blood, either unsorted or a sorted T cell fraction (not recorded which). The rearranged segments are TRBV12-3 or TRBV12-4 and TRBJ2-7; the D gene is possibly TRBD1, with 6 bases matching. This receptor was identified in a male donor with ankylosing spondylitis or in good health (not recorded which). The DNA sequence is given as TGTGCCAGCAGTTTACAACAGGGTGGGACGTACGAGCAGTACTTC. Its protein reads: CASSLQQGGTYEQYF.